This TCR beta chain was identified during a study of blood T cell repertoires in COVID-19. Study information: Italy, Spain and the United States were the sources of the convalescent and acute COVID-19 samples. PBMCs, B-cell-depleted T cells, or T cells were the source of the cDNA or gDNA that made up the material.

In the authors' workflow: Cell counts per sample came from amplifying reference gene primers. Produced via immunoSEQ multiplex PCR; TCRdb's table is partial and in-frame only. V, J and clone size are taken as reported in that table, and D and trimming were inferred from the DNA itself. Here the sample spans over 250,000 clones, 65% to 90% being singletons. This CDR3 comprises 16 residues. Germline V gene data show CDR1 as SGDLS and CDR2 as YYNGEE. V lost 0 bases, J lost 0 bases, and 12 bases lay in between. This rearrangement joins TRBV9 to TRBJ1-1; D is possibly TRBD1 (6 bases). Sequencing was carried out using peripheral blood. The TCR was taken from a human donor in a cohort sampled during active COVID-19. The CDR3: CASSVATGRLNTEAFF. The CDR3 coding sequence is TGTGCCAGCAGCGTAGCGACAGGCCGACTGAACACTGAAGCTTTCTTT.